These 22 T cell receptor beta chains came from one sample sequenced in a study of OX40 agonist ivuxolimab in advanced cancers. The library was generated by the immunoSEQ multiplex PCR assay. The source is immuneACCESS, and TCRdb retained only in-frame sequences with V and J called. Part of the clones is not carried over; for the studies checked, unresolved V genes explain less than half of this, and the remainder is unexplained. This sample lists 50,000 to 75,000 clones; about 90% were detected once. Clones ranked in the top ten supply 0.3% to 0.45% of the sample. The sample in question was CD4+ or CD8+ T cells sorted from blood, obtained in a trial of the OX40 agonist ivuxolimab. These receptor sequences come from an adult with an advanced solid tumor such as melanoma, head and neck, liver or kidney cancer.

J is TRBJ2-5 and V is TRBV5-1, with unresolved D. V was cut by 3 bases and J by 2 bases, with 5 bases left in between. The CDR3 is 12 residues long. CDR1 and CDR2 from the germline V gene are SGHRS and YFSETQ. CDR3: CASSSTQETQYF. The CDR3 bases are TGCGCCAGCAGCTCCACTCAAGAGACCCAGTACTTC. Drawing the rest from reference TRBV5-1 and TRBJ2-5, the complete variable domain is KAGVTQTPRYLIKTRGQQVTLSCSPISGHRSVSWYQQTPGQGLQFLFEYFSETQRNKGNFPGRFSGRQFSNSRSEMNVSTLELGDSALYLCASSSTQETQYFGPGTRLLVL.

Concerning this clone itself: This sample also contains other DNA sequences that code for the same CDR3. This chain connects TRBV7-2 to TRBJ2-7; the match to TRBD1 covers 7 bases. After removal of 5 bases from V and 3 bases from J, the junction contained 4 bases not matched to a gene. Germline values: CDR1 SGHTA, CDR2 FQGNSA. The CDR3 contains 13 residues. The DNA for the CDR3 is TGTGCCAGCAGCACGGGACAGCTCTACGAGCAGTACTTC. Translated: CASSTGQLYEQYF.

Of note for this clone: The junction differs from germline at one of its ends, possibly a read error. Written as DNA, the CDR3 is TGTGCCAGCAGTGAGGGGGACAGGTTTAATTCACCCCTCCACTTT. Protein product: CASSEGDRFNSPLHF. This sequence joins TRBV10-3 and TRBJ1-6, with 8 positions matching TRBD1. This CDR3 is 15 amino acids long. Germline CDR1 is ENHRY and CDR2 is SYGVKD.

The chain is built from TRBV25-1 and TRBJ1-3; D is uncertain. CDR3 length: 14 residues. CDR1 MGHDK and CDR2 SYGVNS come from the germline V gene. Trimming removed 2 bases from V and 2 bases from J, with 7 bases in between. CDR3 residues: CASSEERTGNTIYF. DNA for the CDR3: TGTGCCAGCAGTGAAGAAAGGACTGGAAACACCATATATTTT.

V usage is TRBV5-1 and J usage is TRBJ1-4; TRBD1 might be the D (5 bases). Trimming took off 3 bases at V and 5 bases at J, with 17 bases between the two ends. There are 16 residues in the CDR3. Germline V gives CDR1 SGHRS, CDR2 YFSETQ. CDR3 DNA sequence: TGCGCCAGCAGCTCTAGACCGGGACCAAGAAATGAAAAACTGTTTTTT. Amino acid sequence: CASSSRPGPRNEKLFF.

V usage is TRBV7-2 and J usage is TRBJ1-2, with D tentatively TRBD1 (5 bases). This CDR3 region has 15 residues. Germline V CDR1 and CDR2: SGHTA, FQGNSA. Trimming removed 0 bases from V and 4 bases from J, with 12 bases in between. This chain's CDR3 is CASSLAWGASYGYTF. The DNA for the CDR3 is TGTGCCAGCAGCTTAGCATGGGGCGCGAGCTATGGCTACACCTTC.

The V call is TRBV4-2, the J call TRBJ2-7; TRBD2 is a possible D gene (5 bases). Looked up from germline, CDR1 is LGHNA and CDR2 is YNFKEQ. This CDR3 has 13 amino acids. The V gene lost 5 bases and the J gene lost 3 bases, with 11 bases spanning the gap. CDR3 region: CASSRDGGYEQYF. DNA for the CDR3: TGTGCCAGCAGCAGAGACGGAGGCTACGAGCAGTACTTC.

This chain uses TRBV5-4 with TRBJ1-6; D might be TRBD1 (6 bases). Trimming cost V 4 bases and J 7 bases, with 18 bases left between them. The CDR3 contains 16 residues. Germline CDR1 SGHNT, CDR2 YYREEE (reference sequence). CDR3 loop: CASSQGPAGENSPLHF. The CDR3 coding sequence is TGTGCCAGCAGCCAGGGTCCTGCAGGGGAGAATTCACCCCTCCACTTT. Together with reference TRBV5-4 and TRBJ1-6, the CDR3 gives the full variable domain: ETGVTQSPTHLIKTRGQQVTLRCSSQSGHNTVSWYQQALGQGPQFIFQYYREEENGRGNFPPRFSGLQFPNYSSELNVNALELDDSALYLCASSQGPAGENSPLHFGNGTRLTVT.

V usage is TRBV6-5 and J usage is TRBJ1-1, with D unresolved. The CDR3 spans 14 residues. In germline, CDR1 is MNHEY, CDR2 SVGAGI. V lost 3 bases and J lost 2, with 10 bases in between. CDR3 bases: TGTGCCAGCAGTTATTTCCCGGACAACACTGAAGCTTTCTTT. Protein: CASSYFPDNTEAFF.

V gene TRBV18 combines with J gene TRBJ1-2; 7 nucleotides agree with TRBD1. Germline trimming cut 1 base from V and 8 bases from J; bases unmatched to any gene: 7. The CDR3 contains 14 residues. In germline, CDR1 is KGHSH, CDR2 LQKENI. Here the CDR3 DNA reads TGTGCCAGCTCACCACTCGACAGGGCGCAGGGCTACACCTTC. Protein sequence: CASSPLDRAQGYTF.

The V call is TRBV6-6, the J call TRBJ1-5; the D gene is possibly TRBD1 (6 bases). With 0 bases removed from V and 7 bases from J, the gap between germline ends came to 13 bases. Germline loops: CDR1 MNHNY, CDR2 SVGAGI (reference sequence). CDR3 length: 15 amino acids. This CDR3 is CASSYSGTGSQPQHF. Here the CDR3 DNA reads TGTGCCAGCAGTTACTCGGGCACAGGGAGCCAGCCCCAGCATTTT.

This chain joins TRBV7-2 and TRBJ2-5; 8 nucleotides agree with TRBD2. With the DNA end fitting TRBJ2-7 better, the J assignment may be wrong. Germline assignment: CDR1 SGHTA and CDR2 FQGNSA. This CDR3 has 16 amino acids. CDR3 protein: CASSLSWRGAPHEQYF. The CDR3 DNA reads TGTGCCAGCAGCTTAAGCTGGCGGGGGGCCCCCCACGAGCAGTACTTC.

J is TRBJ1-4 and V is TRBV28; possibly TRBD1 for D (6 bases). Trimming removed 6 bases at V and 1 base at J, with 9 bases between. The CDR3 runs 14 residues. Germline V gene lookup returns CDR1 MDHEN and CDR2 SYDVKM. The CDR3 bases are TGTGCCAGCAGGGAGGGGGGAACTAATGAAAAACTGTTTTTT. Protein: CASREGGTNEKLFF. The full variable domain, in which reference TRBV28 and TRBJ1-4 provide the parts outside the CDR3, is DVKVTQSSRYLVKRTGEKVFLECVQDMDHENMFWYRQDPGLGLRLIYFSYDVKMKEKGDIPEGYSVSREKKERFSLILESASTNQTSMYLCASREGGTNEKLFFGSGTQLSVL.

The chain recombines TRBV9 with TRBJ2-1; D is unresolved. Germline CDR1 SGDLS, CDR2 YYNGEE. This CDR3 contains 16 residues. V gave up 4 bases and J gave up 5 bases, with 19 bases separating them. This CDR3 is CASSPRGPSPNNEQFF. DNA for the CDR3: TGTGCCAGCAGCCCCCGCGGCCCCAGCCCCAACAATGAGCAGTTCTTC.

The chain joins TRBV5-6 to TRBJ1-2, with D unclear. V gave up 0 bases and J gave up 8 bases, with 5 bases separating them. This CDR3 comprises 11 residues. Germline V gene data show CDR1 as SGHDT and CDR2 as YYEEEE. CDR3 DNA: TGTGCCAGCAGCTTGGCAGACGGCTACACCTTC. Translated: CASSLADGYTF. Together with reference TRBV5-6 and TRBJ1-2, the CDR3 gives the full variable domain: DAGVTQSPTHLIKTRGQQVTLRCSPKSGHDTVSWYQQALGQGPQFIFQYYEEEERQRGNFPDRFSGHQFPNYSSELNVNALLLGDSALYLCASSLADGYTFGSGTRLTVV.

The V call is TRBV30, the J call TRBJ1-6, with D unclear. The length of the CDR3 is 15 residues. Germline V lookup: CDR1 GTSNPN, CDR2 SVGIG (reference sequence). V was shortened by 1 base and J by 7 bases, with 14 bases between the two germline ends. DNA of the CDR3: TGTGCCTGGAGTGGTAAGGGCGGAGGCAATTCACCCCTCCACTTT. Protein product: CAWSGKGGGNSPLHF.

This clone was seen just once. The chain recombines TRBV6-1 with TRBJ1-4; D gene ambiguous. From germline, CDR1 is MNHNS and CDR2 SASEGT. The CDR3 spans 15 residues. Trimming cost V 2 bases and J 5 bases, with 12 bases left between them. The CDR3 reads CASSETGRENEKLFF. CDR3 DNA: TGTGCCAGCAGTGAAACGGGGAGGGAAAATGAAAAACTGTTTTTT.

This chain links TRBV2 with TRBJ1-1; possibly TRBD1 for D (6 bases). V was trimmed by 6 bases and J by 1 base, leaving 12 bases between them. Germline V gives CDR1 SNHLY, CDR2 FYNNEI. This CDR3 has 14 residues. CDR3 sequence (DNA): TGTGCCAGCAGGCCGGGACACCAGAACACTGAAGCTTTCTTT. It yields the protein CASRPGHQNTEAFF.

The V gene is TRBV7-2, the J gene TRBJ1-3; no clear D. CDR1 SGHTA and CDR2 FQGNSA come from the germline V gene. The CDR3 runs to 15 residues. V lost 0 bases and J lost 1, with 7 bases in between. This chain's CDR3 is CASSLAIGSGNTIYF. DNA for the CDR3: TGTGCCAGCAGCTTAGCGATTGGTTCTGGAAACACCATATATTTT. The variable domain in full, completed from reference TRBV7-2 and TRBJ1-3, reads GAGVSQSPSNKVTEKGKDVELRCDPISGHTALYWYRQSLGQGLEFLIYFQGNSAPDKSGLPSDRFSAERTGGSVSTLTIQRTQQEDSAVYLCASSLAIGSGNTIYFGEGSWLTVV.

The gene calls are TRBV6-1 and TRBJ1-6, with D maybe TRBD1 (6 bases). The germline V and J ends were trimmed by 2 bases and 2 bases, with 10 bases remaining between them. Germline V gene lookup returns CDR1 MNHNS and CDR2 SASEGT. This CDR3 is built from 16 residues. CDR3 sequence reads: CASSEHQGTYNSPLHF. In DNA form, the CDR3 reads TGTGCCAGCAGTGAACACCAGGGGACCTATAATTCACCCCTCCACTTT.

The chain joins TRBV6-6 to TRBJ2-5, with D perhaps TRBD1 (6 bases). Germline V lookup: CDR1 MNHNY, CDR2 SVGAGI (reference sequence). The CDR3 contains 12 residues. With 11 bases removed from V and 5 bases from J, the gap between germline ends came to 15 bases. CDR3: CAAVGAGETQYF. CDR3 nucleotides: TGTGCCGCGGTGGGGGCTGGCGAGACCCAGTACTTC.

The chain has TRBV5-8 and TRBJ1-1; D not resolved. The V gene's germline CDR1 is SGHTS and CDR2 YDEGEE. V was cut by 1 base and J by 3 bases, with 7 bases left in between. The CDR3 spans 13 residues. The CDR3 loop is CASSLSRDTEAFF. DNA of the CDR3: TGTGCCAGCAGCTTGTCTAGGGACACTGAAGCTTTCTTT.